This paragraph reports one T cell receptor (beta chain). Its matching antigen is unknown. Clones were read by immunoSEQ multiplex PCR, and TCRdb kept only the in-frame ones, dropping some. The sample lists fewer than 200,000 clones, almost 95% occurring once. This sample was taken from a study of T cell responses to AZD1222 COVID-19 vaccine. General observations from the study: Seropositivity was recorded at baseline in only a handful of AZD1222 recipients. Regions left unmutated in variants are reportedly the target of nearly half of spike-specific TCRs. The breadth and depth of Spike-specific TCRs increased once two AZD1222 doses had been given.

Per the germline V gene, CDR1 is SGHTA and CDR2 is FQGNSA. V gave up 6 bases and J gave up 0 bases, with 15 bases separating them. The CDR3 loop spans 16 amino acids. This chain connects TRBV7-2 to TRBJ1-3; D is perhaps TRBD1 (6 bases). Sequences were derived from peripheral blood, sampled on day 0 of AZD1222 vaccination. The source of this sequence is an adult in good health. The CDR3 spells CASRSLTGPSGNTIYF. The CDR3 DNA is TGTGCCAGCAGATCCCTCACAGGGCCCTCTGGAAACACCATATATTTT.